This is a list of T cell receptor beta chains from one sample in a study of OX40 agonist ivuxolimab in advanced cancers. Clones were read by immunoSEQ multiplex PCR, and TCRdb kept only the in-frame ones, dropping some. The table lists around 140,000 clones, 90% of them singletons. This specimen consisted of CD4+ or CD8+ T cells sorted from blood, obtained in a trial of the OX40 agonist ivuxolimab. Source of these receptors: an adult with an advanced solid tumor such as melanoma, head and neck, liver or kidney cancer. Each CDR3 is given with its conserved first and last residue. Fields, in order: V gene, D gene, clone size, J gene, CDR3 protein, CDR3 DNA. A D gene is named only where the DNA matches it firmly. Clone size is not always given. Where it is, it says once, few, many or a class for expanded clones.

v_gene: TRBV28
d_gene: TRBD1
abundance: .
j_gene: TRBJ1-2
CDR3aa: CASETPPGSRGDYGYTF
CDR3nt: TGTGCCAGCGAAACCCCCCCGGGGTCCAGGGGGGACTATGGCTACACCTTC

v_gene: TRBV4-1
d_gene: .
abundance: .
j_gene: TRBJ2-2
CDR3aa: CASSRDLGMGPNTGELFF
CDR3nt: TGCGCCAGCAGCCGAGACCTCGGGATGGGACCGAACACCGGGGAGCTGTTTTTT

v_gene: TRBV7-2
d_gene: TRBD2
abundance: .
j_gene: TRBJ2-7
CDR3aa: CASSLDGGRVEQYF
CDR3nt: TGTGCCAGCAGCTTAGATGGCGGGAGGGTAGAGCAGTACTTC

v_gene: TRBV5-1
d_gene: .
abundance: .
j_gene: TRBJ1-3
CDR3aa: CASSLAGARNTIYF
CDR3nt: TGCGCCAGCAGCTTGGCAGGGGCGCGGAACACCATATATTTT

v_gene: TRBV7-8
d_gene: .
abundance: .
j_gene: TRBJ2-7
CDR3aa: CASSLRNGQNYEQYF
CDR3nt: TGTGCCAGCAGCTTAAGGAATGGACAGAACTACGAGCAGTACTTC

v_gene: TRBV7-2
d_gene: TRBD1
abundance: .
j_gene: TRBJ1-2
CDR3aa: CASSLAWGQGVKNYGYTF
CDR3nt: TGTGCCAGCAGCTTAGCATGGGGACAGGGGGTAAAAAACTATGGCTACACCTTC

v_gene: TRBV28
d_gene: TRBD2
abundance: .
j_gene: TRBJ2-1
CDR3aa: CASSSAGGPVNEQFF
CDR3nt: TGTGCCAGCAGTTCAGCGGGAGGGCCGGTAAATGAGCAGTTCTTC

v_gene: TRBV9
d_gene: TRBD2
abundance: .
j_gene: TRBJ2-2
CDR3aa: CASSVGGRGTGELFF
CDR3nt: TGTGCCAGCAGCGTAGGCGGGAGAGGAACCGGGGAGCTGTTTTTT

v_gene: TRBV19
d_gene: .
abundance: few
j_gene: TRBJ1-5
CDR3aa: CASGRGDQPQHF
CDR3nt: TGTGCCAGCGGACGGGGTGATCAGCCCCAGCATTTT

v_gene: TRBV7-9
d_gene: .
abundance: .
j_gene: TRBJ2-4
CDR3aa: CASSLPPGHENIQYF
CDR3nt: TGTGCCAGCAGCCTGCCACCGGGACACGAAAACATTCAGTACTTC

v_gene: TRBV28
d_gene: .
abundance: .
j_gene: TRBJ2-7
CDR3aa: CASTPYSGSSYEQYF
CDR3nt: TGTGCCAGCACCCCCTACAGCGGAAGCTCCTACGAGCAGTACTTC

v_gene: TRBV13
d_gene: .
abundance: once
j_gene: TRBJ2-5
CDR3aa: CASSLGRWDTGETQYF
CDR3nt: TGTGCCAGCAGCTTAGGCCGCTGGGACACAGGAGAGACCCAGTACTTC

v_gene: TRBV19
d_gene: TRBD2
abundance: .
j_gene: TRBJ2-1
CDR3aa: CASRSGSWREQFF
CDR3nt: TGTGCCAGTAGAAGCGGGAGTTGGCGGGAGCAGTTCTTC

v_gene: TRBV6-6
d_gene: TRBD2
abundance: .
j_gene: TRBJ2-7
CDR3aa: CASSNVAGDYEQYF
CDR3nt: TGTGCCAGCAGCAATGTAGCGGGAGACTACGAGCAGTACTTC

v_gene: TRBV18
d_gene: .
abundance: .
j_gene: TRBJ1-5
CDR3aa: CASSPLPGPTRQPQHF
CDR3nt: TGTGCCAGCTCACCACTGCCGGGGCCTACGCGGCAGCCCCAGCATTTT

v_gene: TRBV5-5
d_gene: .
abundance: .
j_gene: TRBJ2-7
CDR3aa: CASSLTDTSYEQYF
CDR3nt: TGTGCCAGCAGCTTGACGGACACCTCCTACGAGCAGTACTTC

v_gene: TRBV4-3
d_gene: .
abundance: .
j_gene: TRBJ1-4
CDR3aa: CASSQDAKTGIGEKLFF
CDR3nt: TGCGCCAGCAGCCAAGATGCGAAGACAGGCATCGGTGAAAAACTGTTTTTT

v_gene: TRBV7-2
d_gene: .
abundance: .
j_gene: TRBJ2-7
CDR3aa: CASSPRTGDEQYF
CDR3nt: TGTGCCAGCAGCCCCCGGACTGGCGACGAGCAGTACTTC

v_gene: TRBV2
d_gene: .
abundance: .
j_gene: TRBJ1-1
CDR3aa: CASSRGGNTEAFF
CDR3nt: TGTGCCAGCAGCAGGGGAGGTAACACTGAAGCTTTCTTT

v_gene: TRBV28
d_gene: TRBD1
abundance: .
j_gene: TRBJ2-7
CDR3aa: CASNPGQGYGSQYF
CDR3nt: TGTGCCAGCAACCCGGGACAGGGTTATGGATCGCAGTACTTC

v_gene: TRBV2
d_gene: TRBD2
abundance: .
j_gene: TRBJ2-2
CDR3aa: CASRLGTSGTGELFF
CDR3nt: TGTGCCAGCAGACTCGGGACTAGCGGCACCGGGGAGCTGTTTTTT

v_gene: TRBV11-2
d_gene: TRBD2
abundance: .
j_gene: TRBJ2-7
CDR3aa: CASSSRLAGGFTYEQYF
CDR3nt: TGTGCCAGCAGCTCAAGACTAGCGGGAGGCTTCACCTACGAGCAGTACTTC

v_gene: TRBV11-2
d_gene: TRBD2
abundance: .
j_gene: TRBJ2-1
CDR3aa: CASSLGLAGGPFRNEQFF
CDR3nt: TGTGCCAGCAGCCTCGGACTAGCGGGAGGCCCGTTCAGGAATGAGCAGTTCTTC

v_gene: TRBV7-6
d_gene: .
abundance: .
j_gene: TRBJ1-5
CDR3aa: CASSQQSGANQPQHF
CDR3nt: TGTGCCAGCAGCCAACAGTCGGGTGCCAATCAGCCCCAGCATTTT

v_gene: TRBV20-1
d_gene: .
abundance: .
j_gene: TRBJ1-4
CDR3aa: CSARGRRNF
CDR3nt: TGCAGTGCGAGAGGGCGACGGAATTTT

v_gene: TRBV5-4
d_gene: TRBD2
abundance: .
j_gene: TRBJ2-3
CDR3aa: CASSTWTSTDTQYF
CDR3nt: TGTGCCAGCAGCACGTGGACTAGTACCGATACGCAGTATTTT

v_gene: TRBV27
d_gene: .
abundance: .
j_gene: TRBJ2-5
CDR3aa: CASSLNRGGETQYF
CDR3nt: TGTGCCAGCAGTTTAAACAGGGGAGGAGAGACCCAGTACTTC